Presented here are 29 T cell receptor beta chains from one specimen sequenced in a study of CD8 T cells in Susac syndrome. Random hexamers were used to reverse transcribe roughly 0.45 to 1 ug of RNA. A single record per CDR3 protein comes from TCRdb applying MiXCR to the immunoSEQ multiplex PCR reads. The table has around 270,000 distinct CDR3 sequences, 85% seen once. Sequences were obtained from CD8+ T cells from PBMCs. Receptors originate from a human donor with multiple sclerosis.

The CDR3 DNA is TGCAGCGCCGACACGGACACTACTAACTATGGCTACACCTTC. This sequence encodes CSADTDTTNYGYTF. The chain carries TRBV29-1 and TRBJ1-2; D is possibly TRBD1 (5 bases). The CDR3 extends over 14 amino acids. Trimming took 7 bases from V and 0 from J, leaving 15 bases between them. Per the germline V gene, CDR1 is SQVTM and CDR2 is ANQGSEA.

Only one count was recorded for this clonotype. CDR3 in amino acids: CASSSGLAGFTGELFF. The CDR3 DNA follows: TGTGCCAGCAGCTCGGGACTAGCGGGATTCACCGGGGAGCTGTTTTTT. V gene TRBV11-2 combines with J gene TRBJ2-2; 13 bases map to TRBD2. V shed 4 bases, J shed 4 bases, and the junction held 3 bases outside the gene matches. The CDR3 extends over 16 amino acids. The germline V gene has CDR1 SGHAT and CDR2 FQNNGV. Complete variable domain (other parts from reference TRBV11-2 and TRBJ2-2): EAGVAQSPRYKIIEKRQSVAFWCNPISGHATLYWYQQILGQGPKLLIQFQNNGVVDDSQLPKDRFSAERLKGVDSTLKIQPAKLEDSAVYLCASSSGLAGFTGELFFGEGSRLTVL.

The genes are TRBV28 and TRBJ2-1; D ambiguous. Per germline, CDR1 MDHEN and CDR2 SYDVKM. Trimming left V 2 bases short and J 9 bases short, with 14 bases between. The CDR3 has 14 amino acids. CDR3 sequence: CASSLNNGDTEQFF. As DNA, the CDR3 is TGTGCCAGCAGTTTAAATAACGGTGATACTGAGCAGTTCTTC.

This clonotype is a singleton in its sample. V is TRBV5-6 and J is TRBJ1-2, with 8 bases aligning to TRBD1. The CDR3 extends over 13 amino acids. Germline lookup yields CDR1 SGHDT and CDR2 YYEEEE. Unmatched junction bases numbered 3, after V lost 1 base and J lost 7 bases. The CDR3 reads CASSLTDRAGYTF. CDR3 DNA sequence: TGTGCCAGCAGCTTGACGGACAGGGCTGGCTACACCTTC.

Here the CDR3 reads CASSRDTSNQPQHF. In DNA, the CDR3 is TGCGCCAGCAGCCGCGACACTAGCAATCAGCCCCAGCATTTT. This chain links TRBV4-1 with TRBJ1-5, with no clear D. The CDR3 is made up of 14 amino acids. V was clipped by 4 bases and J by 0 bases, with 7 bases between them. CDR1 and CDR2 from the germline V gene are MGHRA and YSYEKL.

The V gene is TRBV7-9, the J gene TRBJ2-1, with 9 positions matching TRBD2. Per the germline V gene, CDR1 is SEHNR and CDR2 is FQNEAQ (reference sequence). With V trimmed by 5 bases and J by 7 bases, 9 bases remained unmatched. The CDR3 length is 15 residues. CDR3: CASSILSGSPNEQFF. The CDR3 region has the DNA TGTGCCAGCAGCATACTTAGCGGGAGCCCGAATGAGCAGTTCTTC.

The chain has TRBV28 and TRBJ2-1; 10 bases are a match to TRBD1. The CDR3 is made up of 17 amino acids. Germline V CDR1 and CDR2: MDHEN, SYDVKM. Germline trimming cut 5 bases from V and 7 bases from J; bases unmatched to any gene: 14. The CDR3 coding sequence is TGTGCCAGCAGTACTTCCCCGGGACAGGGGTATAGGAATGAGCAGTTCTTC. Its protein is CASSTSPGQGYRNEQFF.

The CDR3 DNA follows: TGTGCCAGCAGTTTATTTTTAGCGGGAGCCTACGAGCAGTACTTC. It yields the protein CASSLFLAGAYEQYF. The rearrangement links TRBV27 to TRBJ2-7; 9 bases match TRBD2. The germline gives CDR1 MNHEY, CDR2 SMNVEV (reference sequence). The length of the CDR3 is 15 residues. After removal of 1 base from V and 2 bases from J, the junction contained 3 bases not matched to a gene.

Here the CDR3 reads CASSYVQPIASTDTQYF. CDR3 coding DNA: TGTGCCAGCAGTTACGTGCAGCCTATAGCTAGCACAGATACGCAGTATTTT. The rearrangement uses TRBV6-2 or TRBV6-3 and TRBJ2-3; D gene ambiguous. Trimming left V 2 bases short and J 0 bases short, with 15 bases between. CDR1 and CDR2 from the germline V gene are MNHEY and SVGEGT. This CDR3 has 17 amino acids.

CDR3 nucleotides: TGTGCCAGCAGTTACTCACCGGACAGGGAGTACACCGGGGAGCTGTTTTTT. This codes for CASSYSPDREYTGELFF. The chain couples TRBV6-5 to TRBJ2-2; 8 bases align to TRBD1. The CDR3 runs 17 residues. Germline V lookup: CDR1 MNHEY, CDR2 SVGAGI. The V gene end was trimmed by 0 bases and the J gene end by 3 bases; junction bases not matched to a gene: 6.

The table lists this clonotype with a few counts. The chain uses TRBV24-1 and TRBJ1-5, with D uncertain. Per the germline V gene, CDR1 is KGHDR and CDR2 is SFDVKD. Trimming pared 6 bases from V and 3 bases from J, leaving 5 bases between. The CDR3 totals 12 residues. The CDR3 DNA sequence: TGTGCCACCAGTAGCCTCAATCAGCCCCAGCATTTT. Translation gives CATSSLNQPQHF.

This clonotype was detected only a few times. The chain couples TRBV6-2 or TRBV6-3 to TRBJ2-7, with D possibly being TRBD1 (6 bases). Between the trimmed V and J ends, which lost 7 bases and 4 bases, there was a span of 20 bases. Germline V lookup: CDR1 MNHEY, CDR2 SVGEGT. The CDR3 is made up of 15 amino acids. The CDR3 region is CASTPGVLSGYEQYF. CDR3 in DNA: TGTGCCAGCACCCCAGGGGTCCTCTCAGGATACGAGCAGTACTTC.

The rearrangement joins TRBV27 to TRBJ2-7, with 10 bases fitting TRBD2. Germline V gene data show CDR1 as MNHEY and CDR2 as SMNVEV (reference sequence). The CDR3 extends over 15 amino acids. The J segment lost 0 bases and the V segment lost 3 bases, leaving 2 bases of the junction unmatched. CDR3: CASSFLAGGSYEQYF. The CDR3 nucleotides read TGTGCCAGCAGTTTTTTAGCGGGAGGCTCCTACGAGCAGTACTTC.

The J gene is TRBJ2-2, the V gene TRBV11-3; D is undetermined. The germline CDR1 and CDR2 sequences are SGHNT and YENEEA. The CDR3 has 18 amino acids. Between the trimmed V and J ends, which lost 6 bases and 0 bases, there was a span of 20 bases. The CDR3 bases are TGTGCCAGCAGTCGTGGTGGCTTCATGGATTCGAACACCGGGGAGCTGTTTTTT. This sequence encodes CASSRGGFMDSNTGELFF.

This chain joins TRBV6-5 and TRBJ2-7; possibly TRBD1 for D (5 bases). This CDR3 region has 15 residues. Germline CDR1 is MNHEY and CDR2 is SVGAGI. With 0 bases removed from V and 0 bases from J, the gap between germline ends came to 9 bases. This CDR3 is CASSYSPQGSYEQYF. As DNA, the CDR3 is TGTGCCAGCAGTTACTCCCCCCAGGGCTCCTACGAGCAGTACTTC.

This clonotype was found a few times. This chain links TRBV19 with TRBJ1-1; D gene uncertain. Germline V CDR1 and CDR2: LNHDA, SQIVND (reference sequence). The CDR3 totals 13 residues. The V end was cut by 2 bases, the J end by 7 bases, with 11 bases between. DNA of the CDR3: TGTGCCAGTAGTATAATCGACGGCAATGAAGCTTTCTTT. This translates into CASSIIDGNEAFF.

The CDR3 nucleotides are TGTGCCATCAATCGGGGGAATGAGCAGTTCTTC. Protein product: CAINRGNEQFF. V gene TRBV10-3 combines with J gene TRBJ2-1; perhaps TRBD2 as D (6 bases). This CDR3 is built from 11 residues. Germline CDR1 ENHRY, CDR2 SYGVKD. Trimming removed 7 bases at V and 7 bases at J, with 8 bases between.

The rearrangement uses TRBV11-1 and TRBJ2-7; D is unresolved. The CDR3 is made up of 20 amino acids. V was cut by 2 bases and J by 3 bases, with 29 bases left in between. From germline, CDR1 is SGHAT and CDR2 FQDESV (reference sequence). CDR3 DNA sequence: TGTGCCAGCAGCTTACAAAATCCGGACCAGTCGTACGACACATACTACGAGCAGTACTTC. It codes for CASSLQNPDQSYDTYYEQYF. Full variable domain (remainder filled in from reference TRBV11-1 and TRBJ2-7): EAEVAQSPRYKITEKSQAVAFWCDPISGHATLYWYRQILGQGPELLVQFQDESVVDDSQLPKDRFSAERLKGVDSTLKIQPAELGDSAMYLCASSLQNPDQSYDTYYEQYFGPGTRLTVT.

The chain is built from TRBV19 and TRBJ2-3, with D tentatively TRBD2 (6 bases). The CDR3 sequence is 16 residues long. In germline, CDR1 is LNHDA, CDR2 SQIVND (reference sequence). Trimming cost V 1 base and J 2 bases, with 13 bases left between them. CDR3 in DNA: TGTGCCAGTAGTATAGGGAGCGGAGGGGTCACAGATACGCAGTATTTT. It encodes CASSIGSGGVTDTQYF.

The rearrangement joins TRBV27 to TRBJ2-5, with a weak D call TRBD2 (6 bases). Germline V gene sequence: CDR1 MNHEY, CDR2 SMNVEV (reference sequence). This CDR3 is 12 amino acids long. V lost 7 bases and J 7 bases, leaving 13 bases between the germline ends. The CDR3 region has the DNA TGTGCCAGCACCGGTAGCGGCACGACCCAGTACTTC. It specifies CASTGSGTTQYF.

This clonotype appeared a single time. The chain carries TRBV12-3 or TRBV12-4 and TRBJ1-1; D is perhaps TRBD1 (6 bases). V lost 1 base, J lost 2 bases, and 11 bases lay in between. This CDR3 has 15 residues. The DNA of the CDR3 is TGTGCCAGCAGTTTAGAGGGGGTACCAAACACTGAAGCTTTCTTT. This codes for CASSLEGVPNTEAFF.

This clonotype was seen once. The rearrangement links TRBV7-6 to TRBJ2-5, with TRBD1 identical over 11 bases. Germline V gene data show CDR1 as SGHVS and CDR2 as FNYEAQ. J lost 5 bases, V lost 8 bases, and 13 bases had no gene match. The CDR3 extends over 16 amino acids. The chain's CDR3 is CASGGQGASVLETQYF. In nucleotides, the CDR3 is TGTGCCAGCGGAGGACAGGGGGCCTCTGTTTTGGAGACCCAGTACTTC.

The rearrangement joins TRBV3-1 to TRBJ2-3; unclear D gene. The CDR3 totals 16 residues. Germline lookup yields CDR1 LGHDT and CDR2 YNNKEL (reference sequence). V lost 5 bases and J 6 bases, leaving 21 bases between the germline ends. The CDR3 protein is CASSVRARSLEDTQYF. In nucleotides, the CDR3 is TGTGCCAGCAGCGTTCGAGCCCGGTCATTGGAGGATACGCAGTATTTT.

The chain links TRBV5-4 to TRBJ2-1, with D tentatively TRBD2 (6 bases). V was clipped by 4 bases and J by 6 bases, with 17 bases between them. CDR3 length: 15 amino acids. CDR1 SGHNT and CDR2 YYREEE come from the germline V gene (reference sequence). CDR3 sequence reads: CASSPQGGKGNEQFF. The CDR3 DNA follows: TGTGCCAGCAGCCCCCAGGGCGGGAAGGGCAATGAGCAGTTCTTC.

The gene calls are TRBV20-1 and TRBJ2-5, with 15 bases matching TRBD2. The CDR3 extends over 17 amino acids. V was clipped by 4 bases and J by 5 bases; unmatched bases: 11. Germline values: CDR1 DFQATT, CDR2 SNEGSKA (reference sequence). In nucleotides, the CDR3 is TGCAGTGCTATCTCCCGGACTAGCGGGAGGGTCCGGGAGACCCAGTACTTC. This sequence encodes CSAISRTSGRVRETQYF.

The rearrangement joins TRBV20-1 to TRBJ2-6; 8 bases are a match to TRBD1. The CDR3 loop spans 19 amino acids. After removal of 0 bases from V and 4 bases from J, the junction contained 14 bases not matched to a gene. Germline V lookup: CDR1 DFQATT, CDR2 SNEGSKA (reference sequence). The CDR3 DNA reads TGCAGTGCTAGAGATTTGGTACGGCAGGGGGCAAGAGGGGCCAACGTCCTGACTTTC. Translated: CSARDLVRQGARGANVLTF.

The J gene is TRBJ1-2, the V gene TRBV27; D is uncertain. V lost 6 bases and J 0 bases, leaving 8 bases between the germline ends. The CDR3 length is 13 residues. CDR1 and CDR2 from the germline V gene are MNHEY and SMNVEV (reference sequence). In DNA form, the CDR3 reads TGTGCCAGCAGCGAACTAGCTAACTATGGCTACACCTTC. Its protein product is CASSELANYGYTF.

The J gene is TRBJ2-3, the V gene TRBV7-6, with 9 bases aligning to TRBD1. V was clipped by 2 bases and J by 0 bases; unmatched bases: 15. Germline V lookup: CDR1 SGHVS, CDR2 FNYEAQ. The CDR3 has 20 residues. CDR3 nucleotide sequence: TGTGCCAGCAGCTTATTCCCGGGACAGGGATTCACCCCTAGCACAGATACGCAGTATTTT. Amino acids: CASSLFPGQGFTPSTDTQYF.

This clonotype was recorded a few times. This chain connects TRBV6-1 to TRBJ1-1; D is possibly TRBD1 (5 bases). CDR1 is MNHNS and CDR2 is SASEGT in the germline V gene. Trimming pared 8 bases from V and 6 bases from J, leaving 22 bases between. CDR3 length: 15 amino acids. The CDR3 spells CASVVPRGSLAEAFF. The CDR3 DNA reads as TGTGCCAGCGTAGTCCCTCGGGGGTCGTTGGCTGAAGCTTTCTTT.